The 10 T cell receptor beta chains listed next were all sequenced from one sample in a study of T-cell memory formation after mild COVID-19. TCRdb used MiXCR to reprocess the 5' RACE reads, holding one entry per CDR3 protein. This table holds some 210,000 distinct CDR3 sequences, approximately 10% found once. Sequencing input: PBMCs or a T cell subset sorted from them (not recorded which). The source is a young man who had mild COVID-19 (a few samples of this study predate the infection). Cell type and time point are not known.

This clonotype was detected many times. This CDR3 is CASSFAGQAYEQYF. The CDR3 DNA is TGCGCCAGCAGCTTCGCCGGACAGGCGTACGAGCAGTACTTC. The V and J genes are TRBV5-1 and TRBJ2-7, with 7 bases lining up with TRBD1. The CDR3 has 14 amino acids. Germline V gene data show CDR1 as SGHRS and CDR2 as YFSETQ. V was pared by 2 bases and J by 4 bases, with 6 bases of the junction left unmatched. Full variable domain (rest looked up from reference TRBV5-1 and TRBJ2-7): KAGVTQTPRYLIKTRGQQVTLSCSPISGHRSVSWYQQTPGQGLQFLFEYFSETQRNKGNFPGRFSGRQFSNSRSEMNVSTLELGDSALYLCASSFAGQAYEQYFGPGTRLTVT.

The chain uses TRBV12-3 or TRBV12-4 and TRBJ2-1, with 10 positions matching TRBD2. The V gene end was trimmed by 6 bases and the J gene end by 3 bases; junction bases not matched to a gene: 8. This CDR3 is 16 amino acids long. CDR3 residues: CASSLGLAILYNEQFF. The CDR3 DNA reads TGTGCCAGCAGCTTGGGACTAGCGATCCTCTACAATGAGCAGTTCTTC.

This clonotype was found many times. V is TRBV30 and J is TRBJ2-5; D may be TRBD2 (5 bases). This CDR3 spans 13 amino acids. Germline V CDR1 and CDR2: GTSNPN, SVGIG (reference sequence). Deletions cut 3 bases from V and 1 base from J, with 9 bases between. The CDR3 here is CAWRAAAQETQYF. CDR3 coding DNA: TGTGCCTGGAGAGCGGCAGCCCAAGAGACCCAGTACTTC.

This clonotype was seen a handful of times. This chain links TRBV20-1 with TRBJ2-2; perhaps TRBD2 as D (6 bases). Trimming stripped 3 bases from V and 0 bases from J, with 8 bases between. The germline V gene encodes CDR1 DFQATT and CDR2 SNEGSKA (reference sequence). The CDR3 extends over 14 amino acids. CDR3 sequence reads: CSARGGSNTGELFF. The CDR3, as DNA: TGCAGTGCTAGGGGGGGTTCGAACACCGGGGAGCTGTTTTTT.

This clonotype has a handful of counts. This chain connects TRBV12-3 or TRBV12-4 to TRBJ1-2, with a tentative D call TRBD1 (5 bases). This CDR3 has 12 residues. V lost 10 bases to trimming and J lost 2 bases, with 11 bases between them. CDR3 amino acids: CATGTLNYGYTF. CDR3 DNA sequence: TGTGCCACCGGGACGCTCAACTATGGCTACACCTTC.

This clonotype appeared many times. In DNA form, the CDR3 reads TGTGCCAGCAGCTTAGTCCCTAGCGGGGGGGCCCGGTACTTC. It yields the protein CASSLVPSGGARYF. This sequence joins TRBV11-2 and TRBJ2-5; 12 positions match TRBD2. The CDR3 length is 14 residues. J was trimmed by 13 bases and V by 1 base; bases with no gene match: 7. Germline V gene sequence: CDR1 SGHAT, CDR2 FQNNGV.

The rearrangement joins TRBV20-1 to TRBJ1-5; possible D gene TRBD1, 6 bases. Germline loops: CDR1 DFQATT, CDR2 SNEGSKA (reference sequence). The CDR3 is made up of 15 amino acids. Deletions cut 0 bases from V and 7 bases from J, with 16 bases between. DNA of the CDR3: TGCAGTGCTAGAGATCGGACAGCGAGGGTCCAGCCCCAGCATTTT. Protein product: CSARDRTARVQPQHF.

This clonotype was seen a handful of times. This sequence joins TRBV3-1 and TRBJ1-1, with D hard to call. Trimming removed 6 bases at V and 6 bases at J, with 14 bases between. Per germline, CDR1 LGHDT and CDR2 YNNKEL (reference sequence). The CDR3 totals 13 residues. Here the CDR3 reads CASSPQEGSEAFF. For the CDR3, the DNA is TGTGCCAGCAGTCCCCAGGAGGGCTCTGAAGCTTTCTTT.

This clonotype was picked up many times. The V and J genes are TRBV7-6 and TRBJ2-1; no clear D gene. The CDR3 length is 11 residues. In germline, CDR1 is SGHVS, CDR2 FNYEAQ. Trimming left V 5 bases short and J 8 bases short, with 7 bases between. DNA of the CDR3: TGTGCCAGCAGCCCTGGGTATGAGCAGTTCTTC. Protein product: CASSPGYEQFF. The full variable domain, rest sourced from reference TRBV7-6 and TRBJ2-1, is GAGVSQSPRYKVTKRGQDVALRCDPISGHVSLYWYRQALGQGPEFLTYFNYEAQQDKSGLPNDRFSAERPEGSISTLTIQRTEQRDSAMYRCASSPGYEQFFGPGTRLTVL.

The chain is built from TRBV28 and TRBJ1-6; no clear D. Trimming removed 5 bases at V and 10 bases at J, with 15 bases between. The CDR3 covers 14 residues. The germline gives CDR1 MDHEN, CDR2 SYDVKM. CDR3 bases: TGTGCCAGCAGTCTCACCGGACTCTTGTCACCCCTCCACTTT. This sequence encodes CASSLTGLLSPLHF.